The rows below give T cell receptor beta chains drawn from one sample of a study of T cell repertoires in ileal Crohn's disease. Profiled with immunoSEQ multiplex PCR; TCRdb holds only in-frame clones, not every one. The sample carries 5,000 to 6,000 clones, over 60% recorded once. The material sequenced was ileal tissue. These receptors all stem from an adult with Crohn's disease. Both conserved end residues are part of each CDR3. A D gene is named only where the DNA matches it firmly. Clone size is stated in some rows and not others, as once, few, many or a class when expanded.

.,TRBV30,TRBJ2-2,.,CAWVLKTANTGELFF,TGTGCCTGGGTCCTCAAGACAGCGAACACCGGGGAGCTGTTTTTT
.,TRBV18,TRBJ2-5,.,CASSPTTQETQYF,TGTGCCAGCTCACCGACCACCCAAGAGACCCAGTACTTC
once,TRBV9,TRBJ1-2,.,CASSVQSPGSAGGYTF,TGTGCCAGCAGCGTACAGTCACCCGGTAGCGCAGGTGGCTACACCTTC
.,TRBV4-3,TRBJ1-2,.,CASSQDLVWGADGYTF,TGCGCCAGCAGCCAAGATTTGGTGTGGGGGGCCGATGGCTACACCTTC
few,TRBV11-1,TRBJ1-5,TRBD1,CASSSGQGSNQPQHF,TGTGCCAGCAGCTCCGGACAGGGAAGCAATCAGCCCCAGCATTTT
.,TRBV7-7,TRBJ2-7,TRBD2,CASSLQSGSSYEQYF,TGTGCCAGCAGCTTACAGAGCGGGAGCTCCTACGAGCAGTACTTC
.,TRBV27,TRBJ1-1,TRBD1,CASSPRQGKNTEAFF,TGTGCCAGCAGCCCAAGACAGGGAAAGAACACTGAAGCTTTCTTT
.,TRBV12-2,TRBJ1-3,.,CASRLIDQGAENTIYF,TGTGCAAGTCGCTTAATAGACCAGGGGGCCGAAAACACCATATATTTT
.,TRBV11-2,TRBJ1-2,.,CASSLERGQRGYTF,TGTGCCAGCAGCTTAGAACGGGGGCAACGAGGCTACACCTTC
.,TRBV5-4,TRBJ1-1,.,CASRALQGSTAFF,TGTGCCAGCAGAGCCCTACAGGGAAGCACAGCTTTCTTT
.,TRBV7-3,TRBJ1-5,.,CASSGRLPSNQPQHF,TGTGCCAGCAGCGGGAGGTTACCTAGCAATCAGCCCCAGCATTTT
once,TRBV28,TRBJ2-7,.,CASSWGGTYEQYF,TGTGCCAGCAGCTGGGGAGGAACCTACGAGCAGTACTTC
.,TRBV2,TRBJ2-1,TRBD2,CASTREDTYNEQFF,TGTGCCAGCACGCGGGAGGATACCTACAATGAGCAGTTCTTC
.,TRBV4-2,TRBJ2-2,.,CASSQELFTGELFF,TGTGCCAGCAGCCAAGAACTATTCACCGGGGAGCTGTTTTTT
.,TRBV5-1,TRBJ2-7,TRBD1,CASTLQGDTYEQYF,TGCGCCAGCACCTTACAGGGGGACACCTACGAGCAGTACTTC
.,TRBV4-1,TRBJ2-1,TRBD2,CASSQDPISGSSYNEQFF,TGCGCCAGCAGCCAAGACCCTATTAGCGGGTCCTCCTACAATGAGCAGTTCTTC
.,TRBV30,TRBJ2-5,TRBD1,CAWSTTGVETQYF,TGTGCCTGGAGTACGACAGGGGTGGAGACCCAGTACTTC
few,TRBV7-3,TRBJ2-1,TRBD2,CASSLLPSGREVNEQFF,TGTGCCAGCAGCTTACTGCCCTCGGGGCGGGAGGTTAATGAGCAGTTCTTC